The sample holds many counts of the clone carrying this T cell receptor beta chain. The antigen is not known. TCRdb keeps only in-frame clones here, not all; method: immunoSEQ multiplex PCR. The sample is made up of under 50,000 clones, none counted only once. This related bone marrow graft donor gave peripheral blood on the day of marrow donation. Deletions cut 4 bases from V and 1 base from J, with 7 bases between. CDR3 size: 12 residues. CDR1 is SQVTM, CDR2 ANQGSEA, per germline. This sample is drawn from a study of T cells after posttransplantation cyclophosphamide. Study-level points and caveats: TRB overlap between skin or GI tissue T cells and blood was limited. Recipient CMV seropositivity and CMV reactivation strongly tracked TRB clonality.

The material sequenced was PBMCs. This receptor was identified in a man aged 35 to 55 in good health, CMV-negative, and a related stem cell transplant donor. The V and J genes are TRBV29-1 and TRBJ2-5, with D possibly matching TRBD1 (6 bases). CDR3 sequence reads: CSVGGGQETQYF. CDR3 coding DNA: TGCAGCGTTGGAGGGGGCCAAGAGACCCAGTACTTC.